The 15 T cell receptor beta chains below all came from one sample that was sequenced in a study of cytomegalovirus exposure and HLA in healthy donors (dated by TCRdb to about 2017). The protocol used for the library was the immunoSEQ multiplex PCR assay. For the multiplex PCR, a mixture combining 60 forward primers for TCR Vbeta segments and 13 reverse primers for TCR Jbeta segments was used. TCRdb took this table from immuneACCESS and kept in-frame rearrangements with V and J called. Such tables lack part of the clones; where checked against another copy, unresolved V genes explain under half of the gap, and the rest is unexplained. The sample table shows approximately 120,000 clones, and less than 70% are seen once. The ten largest clones add up to about 5.5% of the sample. The material sequenced was PBMCs. The source is a woman in her 70s in good health and CMV-seropositive.

The gene calls are TRBV7-9 and TRBJ1-2; the match to TRBD1 covers 7 bases. The CDR3 loop spans 13 amino acids. From germline, CDR1 is SEHNR and CDR2 FQNEAQ (reference sequence). The ends lost 2 bases at V and 7 bases at J; junction bases unmatched: 4. The CDR3 region is CASSLQGGGGYTF. CDR3 bases: TGTGCCAGCAGCTTACAAGGGGGCGGTGGCTACACCTTC.

In this sample, this clone turned up a few times. The chain employs TRBV19 and TRBJ1-1; 9 bases map to TRBD1. CDR3 length: 15 residues. Germline CDR1 LNHDA, CDR2 SQIVND (reference sequence). Trimming took 5 bases from V and 5 from J; bases not matched to a gene: 9. The CDR3 is CASSEGGTGRTEAFF. The CDR3, as DNA: TGTGCCAGTAGTGAGGGGGGGACAGGGAGAACTGAAGCTTTCTTT.

The genes are TRBV6-1 and TRBJ2-5, with no clear D. Germline CDR1 reads MNHNS; CDR2 reads SASEGT. This CDR3 spans 10 amino acids. V shed 5 bases and J shed 9 bases, with 7 bases lying between them. CDR3 region: CASSPWPQYF. In DNA, the CDR3 is TGTGCCAGCAGTCCTTGGCCCCAGTACTTC.

V gene TRBV19 combines with J gene TRBJ1-6, with 8 bases identical to TRBD1. Germline V lookup: CDR1 LNHDA, CDR2 SQIVND (reference sequence). V trimming: 3 bases; J trimming: 9 bases; junction bases outside the gene matches: 7. The CDR3 consists of 15 residues. CDR3 bases: TGTGCCAGTAGTATCCTCGGACAGGGAATTTCACCCCTCCACTTT. Encoded protein: CASSILGQGISPLHF.

The V and J genes are TRBV10-3 and TRBJ2-1; 13 bases fit TRBD2. This CDR3 comprises 15 residues. Germline assignment: CDR1 ENHRY and CDR2 SYGVKD. The V and J ends lost 2 bases and 7 bases, in that order; junction bases with no gene match: 2. The CDR3 is CAISEGLAGDNEQFF. The CDR3 coding sequence is TGTGCCATCAGTGAGGGACTAGCGGGAGATAATGAGCAGTTCTTC.

The chain combines TRBV2 with TRBJ2-5; 8 positions agree with TRBD2. Germline V lookup: CDR1 SNHLY, CDR2 FYNNEI. The CDR3 runs 14 residues. Trimming removed 8 bases from V and 1 base from J; junction bases left unmatched: 6. The CDR3 DNA is TGTGCCAGCGCCGGGGGGGGGTCCCAAGAGACCCAGTACTTC. Amino acid sequence: CASAGGGSQETQYF.

The genes are TRBV2 and TRBJ2-1, with 9 nucleotides matching TRBD2. The CDR3 runs to 14 residues. CDR1 is SNHLY and CDR2 is FYNNEI in the germline V gene. V dropped 2 bases and J dropped 4; count of bases not matched to a gene: 0. CDR3 sequence: CASSELAGYNEQFF. The CDR3 DNA sequence: TGTGCCAGCAGTGAACTAGCGGGGTACAATGAGCAGTTCTTC.

This clone was seen more than once but under ten times. The chain recombines TRBV6-1 with TRBJ1-4; a weak D match, TRBD1 (6 bases). The germline CDR1 and CDR2 sequences are MNHNS and SASEGT. The CDR3 runs to 17 residues. The germline V and J ends were trimmed by 2 bases and 4 bases, with 17 bases remaining between them. CDR3 residues: CASSESGGRRVNEKLFF. CDR3 coding DNA: TGTGCCAGCAGTGAATCCGGGGGGCGTAGGGTTAATGAAAAACTGTTTTTT.

The V call is TRBV4-1, the J call TRBJ2-2, with D tentatively TRBD2 (6 bases). Trimming took off 6 bases at V and 5 bases at J, with 16 bases between the two ends. This CDR3 region has 15 residues. Germline V gives CDR1 MGHRA, CDR2 YSYEKL. This CDR3 is CASSLAPGGTGELFF. DNA of the CDR3: TGCGCCAGCAGTCTCGCGCCTGGGGGGACCGGGGAGCTGTTTTTT.

J is TRBJ1-1 and V is TRBV30; a possible D gene is TRBD1 (6 bases). Per germline, CDR1 GTSNPN and CDR2 SVGIG (reference sequence). The CDR3 totals 13 residues. Trimming left V 4 bases short and J 1 base short, with 10 bases between. The CDR3 bases are TGTGCCTGGAACATACAGGGGAACACTGAAGCTTTCTTT. Residues: CAWNIQGNTEAFF. Drawing the rest from reference TRBV30 and TRBJ1-1, the complete variable domain is SQTIHQWPATLVQPVGSPLSLECTVEGTSNPNLYWYRQAAGRGLQLLFYSVGIGQISSEVPQNLSASRPQDRQFILSSKKLLLSDSGFYLCAWNIQGNTEAFFGQGTRLTVV.

The chain employs TRBV4-3 and TRBJ2-7; 10 bases are shared with TRBD1. V shed 0 bases, J shed 3 bases, and the junction held 5 bases outside the gene matches. This CDR3 contains 16 residues. Germline-derived CDR1 and CDR2 are LGHNA and YSLEER. This CDR3 is CASSQDSDRGLYEQYF. In DNA form, the CDR3 reads TGCGCCAGCAGCCAAGACTCAGACAGGGGGCTCTACGAGCAGTACTTC.

The chain carries TRBV19 and TRBJ1-5; D is possibly TRBD1 (5 bases). V shed 7 bases and J shed 6 bases, with 22 bases lying between them. CDR3 length equals 16 residues. In germline, CDR1 is LNHDA, CDR2 SQIVND (reference sequence). Here the CDR3 reads CASTTKQGTVGQPQHF. The CDR3 DNA sequence: TGTGCCAGTACCACTAAGCAGGGCACGGTCGGTCAGCCCCAGCATTTT.

This clone was seen more than once but under ten times. V is TRBV19 and J is TRBJ1-2, with TRBD1 identical over 8 bases. In germline, CDR1 is LNHDA, CDR2 SQIVND (reference sequence). The V and J ends lost 11 bases and 9 bases, in that order; junction bases with no gene match: 17. There are 14 residues in the CDR3. The CDR3 here is CAGTSGTGRGSYTF. The CDR3 bases are TGTGCCGGAACCTCCGGGACAGGACGTGGGAGCTACACCTTC.

To note about this clone: Other DNA sequences in the same sample also yield this CDR3. CDR3 protein: CASSLEGDYGYTF. The CDR3 DNA reads TGCGCCAGCAGCTTGGAGGGGGACTATGGCTACACCTTC. The chain couples TRBV5-1 to TRBJ1-2, with D possibly TRBD1 on 6 matching bases. The CDR3 is 13 residues long. Germline CDR1 and CDR2: SGHRS and YFSETQ. The ends were cut back, 0 bases at V and 3 bases at J, with 6 bases in the middle.

The genes are TRBV4-2 and TRBJ1-1; 10 bases map to TRBD1. The CDR3 is 16 amino acids. Germline V gene lookup returns CDR1 LGHNA and CDR2 YNFKEQ. Trimming removed 0 bases from V and 7 bases from J; junction bases left unmatched: 8. This CDR3 reads CASSQDGQGVFFEAFF. CDR3 DNA: TGTGCCAGCAGCCAAGACGGACAGGGGGTCTTCTTTGAAGCTTTCTTT.